This T cell receptor beta chain was sequenced in a study of T cell changes during pregnancy in multiple sclerosis. The CDR3 extends over 13 amino acids. Trimming took off 2 bases at V and 7 bases at J, with 9 bases between the two ends. Germline assignment: CDR1 SNHLY and CDR2 FYNNEI. Profiled with immunoSEQ multiplex PCR; TCRdb holds only in-frame clones, not every one. The top ten clones hold approximately 0.46% of a sample with fewer than 45,000 clones, approximately 90% of them seen once. This receptor was taken from a female donor in good health, enrolled as a control in a pregnancy study. The gene calls are TRBV2 and TRBJ1-5, with a tentative D call TRBD1 (6 bases). The material sequenced was CD4+ T cells from peripheral blood mononuclear cells, taken in the third trimester of pregnancy. This chain's CDR3 is CASSENQGQPQHF. The CDR3 DNA reads TGTGCCAGCAGTGAAAACCAGGGGCAGCCCCAGCATTTT.